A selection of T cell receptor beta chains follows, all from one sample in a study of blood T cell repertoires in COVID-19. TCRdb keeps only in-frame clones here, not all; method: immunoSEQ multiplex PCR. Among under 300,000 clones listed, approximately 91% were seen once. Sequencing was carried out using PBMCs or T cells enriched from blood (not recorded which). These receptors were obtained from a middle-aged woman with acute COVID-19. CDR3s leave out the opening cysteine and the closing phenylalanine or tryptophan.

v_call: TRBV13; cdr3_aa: ASSLVSDTQY
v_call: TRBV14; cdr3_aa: ASSQDLGQGVNTEAF
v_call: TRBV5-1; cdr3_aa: ASSLGGGEDGYT
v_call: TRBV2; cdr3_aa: ASSVGGGLTEAF
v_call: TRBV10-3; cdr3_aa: AIRRDGSYNEQF
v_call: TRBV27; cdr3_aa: ASSLSITSPYEQY
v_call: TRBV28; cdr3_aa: ASSSPEDSLYYGYT
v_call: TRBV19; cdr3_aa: ASTPGGANYGYT
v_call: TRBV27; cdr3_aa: ASRQIAGTGWDQPQH
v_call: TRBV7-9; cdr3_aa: ASSLGQGVTEAF
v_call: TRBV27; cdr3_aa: ASRGTTSGAAKNIQY
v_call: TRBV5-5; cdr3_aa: ASSFQVEQY
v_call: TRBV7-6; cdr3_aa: ASSLGDRVSQPQH
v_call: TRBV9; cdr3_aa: ASSVVSGGLMY
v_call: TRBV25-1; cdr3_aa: ASSEGRGLSPLH
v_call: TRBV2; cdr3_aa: ASSNRVGQPQH
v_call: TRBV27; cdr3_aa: ASSLDWGNYEQY
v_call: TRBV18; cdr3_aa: ASSPLARSGELF
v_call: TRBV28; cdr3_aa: ASTTGTGGIRGYNSPLH
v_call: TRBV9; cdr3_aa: ASSASLAAPTDTQY
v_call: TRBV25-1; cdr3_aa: ASSEREYGYT
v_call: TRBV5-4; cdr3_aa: ASSPGLVPTDTQY
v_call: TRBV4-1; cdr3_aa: ASSQQGTGGGTDTQY
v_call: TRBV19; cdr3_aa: ASRGAGMNTEAF
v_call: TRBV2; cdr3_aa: ASREYGTGNSPLH
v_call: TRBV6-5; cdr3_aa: ASSRTGAGYGYT
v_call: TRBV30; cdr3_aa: AWSVPDRGDSPLH
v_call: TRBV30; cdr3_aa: AWDRGYNEKLF
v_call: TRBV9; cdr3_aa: ASSVAGDSPLH
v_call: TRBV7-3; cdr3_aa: ASSLDREHEQY
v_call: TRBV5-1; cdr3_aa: ASSLEGANNSPLH
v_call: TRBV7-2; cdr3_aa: ASSLNFAGAGYGYT
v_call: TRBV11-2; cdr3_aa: ASSLDRGAPY
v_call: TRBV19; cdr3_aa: ASNPRGTGGLYGYT
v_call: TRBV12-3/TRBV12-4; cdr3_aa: ASSFGPQAQAF
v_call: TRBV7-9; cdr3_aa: ASSSYRTQGEYGYT
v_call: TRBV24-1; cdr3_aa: ATSDSRDTEAF